The present T cell receptor (beta chain) was sequenced within a study of cytomegalovirus exposure and HLA in healthy donors. Whole-study context: Early released data had tens of millions of unique TCRs, all coming from HLA-typed donors.

For this clone: Its target is not known.

Study-wide findings and caveats: In a later analysis, common viral pathogens appeared linked to several of the most significant clusters. In an earlier analysis, in around 590 donors, most V segments appeared productive either ~87% or ~30% of the time.

V lost 1 base to trimming and J lost 9 bases; unmatched junction nucleotides: 6. The CDR3 is made up of 16 amino acids. The germline V gene encodes CDR1 SGHVS and CDR2 FNYEAQ. The PCR made use of 60 Vbeta and 13 Jbeta primers. Method: immunoSEQ multiplex PCR; TCRdb's copy keeps in-frame clones and lacks some. The table records about 140,000 clones, about 10% of them present only once. Sequencing used PBMCs. The chain couples TRBV7-6 to TRBJ1-6, with 10 bases lining up with TRBD1. The source is a woman aged 40 to 50 in good health and CMV-seropositive. In nucleotides, the CDR3 is TGTGCCAGCAGCTTAGGATCCGGGACAGGGGTTTCACCCCTCCACTTT. This translates into CASSLGSGTGVSPLHF.